This section outlines one T cell receptor (beta chain) sequence together with its context. The sample originates from a study of prognosis after radiotherapy for stage I lung cancer. Germline assignment: CDR1 SGHDT and CDR2 YYEEEE. The CDR3 consists of 13 residues. The trim removed 9 bases at V and 4 bases at J, leaving 5 bases unmatched. From genomic DNA, two-round multiplex PCR was used to amplify TCR beta CDR3. With primers specific to each TRBV and TRBJ gene, the first-round PCR was performed. TCRdb reanalysed the multiplex PCR reads using MiXCR and keeps one entry per CDR3 protein. The table lists 25,000 to 30,000 distinct CDR3 sequences, around a third of them singletons. With two time points in the design, 6 to 7 milliliters of peripheral blood were drawn at each one.

Sequenced material: PBMCs, taken before or after stereotactic body radiation therapy (not recorded which). This clonotype was sampled from a donor over 45 with non-small cell lung cancer. V is TRBV5-6 and J is TRBJ1-2; 11 bases are shared with TRBD1. The CDR3 sequence is CANSGTGGYGYTF. CDR3 bases: TGTGCCAATAGCGGGACAGGGGGCTATGGCTACACCTTC.